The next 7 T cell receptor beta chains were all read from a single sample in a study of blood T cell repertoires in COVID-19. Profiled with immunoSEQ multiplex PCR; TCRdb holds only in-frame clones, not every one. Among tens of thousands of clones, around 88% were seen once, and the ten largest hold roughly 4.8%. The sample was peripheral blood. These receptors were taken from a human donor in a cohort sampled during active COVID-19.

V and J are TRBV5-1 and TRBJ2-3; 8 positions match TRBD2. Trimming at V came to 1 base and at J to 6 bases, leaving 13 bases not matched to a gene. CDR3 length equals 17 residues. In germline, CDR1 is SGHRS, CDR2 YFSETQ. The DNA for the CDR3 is TGCGCCAGCAGCTTGTATTCGACCGGGGGGGCCTTCGATACGCAGTATTTT. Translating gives CASSLYSTGGAFDTQYF.

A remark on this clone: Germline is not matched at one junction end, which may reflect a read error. The CDR3 protein is CASSPRQGAHEQFF. DNA of the CDR3: TGTGCTAGCAGCCCTCGCCAGGGGGCACATGAGCAGTTCTTC. The V and J genes are TRBV7-7 and TRBJ2-1, with 8 nucleotides matching TRBD1. Germline V gene lookup returns CDR1 SSHAT and CDR2 FNYEAQ (reference sequence). The CDR3 spans 14 residues.

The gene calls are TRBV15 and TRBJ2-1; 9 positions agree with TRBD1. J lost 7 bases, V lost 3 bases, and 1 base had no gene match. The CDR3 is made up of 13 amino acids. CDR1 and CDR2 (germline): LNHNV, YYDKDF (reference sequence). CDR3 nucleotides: TGTGCCACCAGCAGCGGACAGGGGAATGAGCAGTTCTTC. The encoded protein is CATSSGQGNEQFF.

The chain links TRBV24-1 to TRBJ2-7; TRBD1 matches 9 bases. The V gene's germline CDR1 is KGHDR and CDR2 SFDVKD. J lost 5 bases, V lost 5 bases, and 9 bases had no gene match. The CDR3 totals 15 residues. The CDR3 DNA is TGTGCCACCAGTGCTATACGAACAGGGGGCAACGAGCAGTACTTC. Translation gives CATSAIRTGGNEQYF.

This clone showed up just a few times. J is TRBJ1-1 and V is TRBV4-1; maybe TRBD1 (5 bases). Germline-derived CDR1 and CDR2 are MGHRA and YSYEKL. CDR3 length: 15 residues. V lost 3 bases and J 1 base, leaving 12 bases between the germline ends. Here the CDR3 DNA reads TGCGCCAGCAGCCATCCGGGGGTAACGAACACTGAAGCTTTCTTT. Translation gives CASSHPGVTNTEAFF.

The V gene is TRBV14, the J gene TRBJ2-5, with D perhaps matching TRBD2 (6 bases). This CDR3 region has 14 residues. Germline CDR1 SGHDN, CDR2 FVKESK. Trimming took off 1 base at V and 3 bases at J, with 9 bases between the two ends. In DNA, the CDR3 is TGTGCCAGCAGCCAAGCGGGACTGAAAGAGACCCAGTACTTC. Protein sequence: CASSQAGLKETQYF.

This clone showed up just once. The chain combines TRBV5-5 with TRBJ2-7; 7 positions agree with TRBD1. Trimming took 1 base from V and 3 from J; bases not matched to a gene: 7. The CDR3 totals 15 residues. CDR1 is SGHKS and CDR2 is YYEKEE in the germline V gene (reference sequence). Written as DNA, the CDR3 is TGTGCCAGCAGCTTGCCGACAGGGATTTACTACGAGCAGTACTTC. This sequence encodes CASSLPTGIYYEQYF.